The 32 T cell receptor beta chains listed next were all sequenced from one sample in a study of blood T cell repertoires in COVID-19 (TCRdb year 2020). Receptor libraries were prepared by the immunoSEQ multiplex PCR assay. Entries here come from immuneACCESS through TCRdb and include only in-frame sequences with V and J called. Some clones fail to appear in such tables; in the studies checked, an unresolved V gene covers under half of the shortfall, and the cause of the remainder is unknown. This sample gives 150,000 to 200,000 clones in total; approximately 88% of them show up just once. The biggest ten clones account for about 10% of the sample. Sample: peripheral blood. The receptors derive from a woman at least 80 years old with active or convalescent COVID-19.

This chain joins TRBV18 and TRBJ1-4, with D hard to call. The CDR3 is 14 residues long. V shed 3 bases and J shed 5 bases, with 10 bases lying between them. Germline V gives CDR1 KGHSH, CDR2 LQKENI. CDR3 sequence (DNA): TGTGCCAGCTCACCCCTCCTCGGGAATGAAAAACTGTTTTTT. Protein: CASSPLLGNEKLFF. The variable domain in full, with the rest retrieved from reference TRBV18 and TRBJ1-4, is NAGVMQNPRHLVRRRGQEARLRCSPMKGHSHVYWYRQLPEEGLKFMVYLQKENIIDESGMPKERFSAEFPKEGPSILRIQQVVRGDSAAYFCASSPLLGNEKLFFGSGTQLSVL.

The V gene is TRBV19, the J gene TRBJ2-1, with 16 bases aligning to TRBD2. Germline CDR1 is LNHDA and CDR2 is SQIVND (reference sequence). The CDR3 totals 15 residues. The ends lost 4 bases at V and 12 bases at J; junction bases unmatched: 6. The CDR3: CASSTGTSGGAWQFF. CDR3 sequence (DNA): TGTGCCAGTAGTACGGGGACTAGCGGGGGGGCTTGGCAGTTCTTC.

J is TRBJ1-1 and V is TRBV7-2, with 7 bases lining up with TRBD1. The junction had 14 bases not matched to a gene; V was cut back by 5 bases and J by 8 bases. Germline loops: CDR1 SGHTA, CDR2 FQGNSA. The CDR3 is 15 amino acids. This CDR3 reads CASSPRGGRGPEAFF. In nucleotides, the CDR3 is TGTGCCAGCAGCCCCAGAGGGGGTAGGGGGCCAGAAGCTTTCTTT.

There are a few counts of this clone. This chain joins TRBV19 and TRBJ1-2, with a tentative D call TRBD1 (6 bases). Germline loops: CDR1 LNHDA, CDR2 SQIVND (reference sequence). With 5 bases removed from V and 0 bases from J, the gap between germline ends came to 13 bases. The CDR3 runs 15 residues. CDR3 residues: CASSSPGESNYGYTF. DNA of the CDR3: TGTGCCAGTAGTTCACCAGGGGAGTCTAACTATGGCTACACCTTC.

The chain combines TRBV4-3 with TRBJ2-7; the D is unclear. The CDR3 covers 13 residues. Trimming took off 4 bases at V and 3 bases at J, with 10 bases between the two ends. CDR1 and CDR2 from the germline V gene are LGHNA and YSLEER. The CDR3 region is CASSPARYYEQYF. DNA of the CDR3: TGCGCCAGCAGCCCCGCCAGGTACTACGAGCAGTACTTC.

The chain carries TRBV19 and TRBJ2-2; D not resolved. The CDR3 has 14 residues. Germline values: CDR1 LNHDA, CDR2 SQIVND (reference sequence). V was cut by 5 bases and J by 3 bases, with 10 bases left in between. CDR3 in amino acids: CASSSPTYTGELFF. CDR3 DNA: TGTGCCAGTAGTTCCCCCACATACACCGGGGAGCTGTTTTTT.

Notes on this clone: Different DNA sequences within this sample yield the same CDR3. The CDR3 DNA sequence: TGTGCCAGCTCACCACCGGGCCAAAACACTGAAGCTTTCTTT. It yields the protein CASSPPGQNTEAFF. The chain recombines TRBV18 with TRBJ1-1; D ambiguous. Germline loops: CDR1 KGHSH, CDR2 LQKENI. Trimming shortened V by 0 bases and J by 2 bases, and 7 bases separated the two germline ends. This CDR3 spans 14 amino acids.

The chain recombines TRBV19 with TRBJ1-5; 12 bases match TRBD1. Germline V gene data show CDR1 as LNHDA and CDR2 as SQIVND (reference sequence). The ends lost 6 bases at V and 2 bases at J; junction bases unmatched: 14. The CDR3 has 19 residues. The CDR3 spells CASSATGTGGLVGNQPQHF. Written as DNA, the CDR3 is TGTGCCAGTAGCGCGACCGGGACAGGGGGCTTGGTTGGCAATCAGCCCCAGCATTTT. The entire variable domain, with the rest obtained from reference TRBV19 and TRBJ1-5, is as follows: DGGITQSPKYLFRKEGQNVTLSCEQNLNHDAMYWYRQDPGQGLRLIYYSQIVNDFQKGDIAEGYSVSREKKESFPLTVTSAQKNPTAFYLCASSATGTGGLVGNQPQHFGDGTRLSIL.

This rearrangement joins TRBV6-6 to TRBJ1-6; perhaps TRBD1 as D (5 bases). The V and J ends lost 6 bases and 7 bases respectively, with 10 bases between them. This CDR3 comprises 13 residues. From germline, CDR1 is MNHNY and CDR2 SVGAGI (reference sequence). The CDR3 coding sequence is TGTGCCAGCAGCCTTGGGGCCAATTCACCCCTCCACTTT. It encodes CASSLGANSPLHF.

V usage is TRBV29-1 and J usage is TRBJ2-5, with TRBD2 matching over 7 bases. The CDR3 covers 15 residues. Germline loops: CDR1 SQVTM, CDR2 ANQGSEA. J lost 4 bases, V lost 6 bases, and 14 bases had no gene match. The chain's CDR3 is CSVLAVQGPLETQYF. In DNA form, the CDR3 reads TGCAGCGTCCTAGCGGTCCAGGGACCTTTAGAGACCCAGTACTTC.

The V gene is TRBV5-6, the J gene TRBJ1-1; 11 bases agree with TRBD1. There are 15 residues in the CDR3. Germline CDR1 reads SGHDT; CDR2 reads YYEEEE. V lost 5 bases to trimming and J lost 4 bases; unmatched junction nucleotides: 7. The CDR3 reads CASRFTGTGGTEAFF. The DNA of the CDR3 is TGTGCCAGCAGATTCACCGGGACAGGGGGCACTGAAGCTTTCTTT. Drawing the rest from reference TRBV5-6 and TRBJ1-1, the complete variable domain is DAGVTQSPTHLIKTRGQQVTLRCSPKSGHDTVSWYQQALGQGPQFIFQYYEEEERQRGNFPDRFSGHQFPNYSSELNVNALLLGDSALYLCASRFTGTGGTEAFFGQGTRLTVV.

This chain links TRBV25-1 with TRBJ2-7, with D unresolved. Germline V gives CDR1 MGHDK, CDR2 SYGVNS. The CDR3 is 12 amino acids. V lost 2 bases, J lost 1 base, and 3 bases lay in between. CDR3 nucleotides: TGTGCCAGCAGTGAACAGTCCTACGAGCAGTACTTC. Protein: CASSEQSYEQYF.

This chain links TRBV19 with TRBJ1-1; D call uncertain. Per the germline V gene, CDR1 is LNHDA and CDR2 is SQIVND (reference sequence). V lost 3 bases and J 3 bases, leaving 8 bases between the germline ends. The CDR3 contains 13 residues. CDR3 DNA: TGTGCCAGTAGTATCCGTCGAGACACTGAAGCTTTCTTT. It translates to CASSIRRDTEAFF.

The chain recombines TRBV28 with TRBJ2-2, with 7 bases aligning to TRBD1. The CDR3 runs to 15 residues. J gave up 4 bases and V 8 bases, and 10 bases lay outside the gene matches. Per germline, CDR1 MDHEN and CDR2 SYDVKM. In DNA form, the CDR3 reads TGTGCCAGCTCTCTCCCGGGACAGAGCACCGGGGAGCTGTTTTTT. It encodes CASSLPGQSTGELFF.

This chain connects TRBV2 to TRBJ1-2, with 9 nucleotides matching TRBD1. The CDR3 is made up of 13 amino acids. Losses at the gene ends were 8 bases for V and 5 bases for J; bases not matched to a gene: 6. The germline CDR1 and CDR2 sequences are SNHLY and FYNNEI. CDR3 residues: CASHPGQGYGYTF. In DNA, the CDR3 is TGTGCCAGCCACCCCGGACAGGGGTATGGCTACACCTTC. The whole variable domain, remainder taken from reference TRBV2 and TRBJ1-2, is EPEVTQTPSHQVTQMGQEVILRCVPISNHLYFYWYRQILGQKVEFLVSFYNNEISEKSEIFDDQFSVERPDGSNFTLKIRSTKLEDSAMYFCASHPGQGYGYTFGSGTRLTVV.

The rearrangement links TRBV7-9 to TRBJ2-7; D gene uncertain. This CDR3 is built from 13 residues. Deletions cut 3 bases from V and 2 bases from J, with 8 bases between. Germline V gives CDR1 SEHNR, CDR2 FQNEAQ (reference sequence). In nucleotides, the CDR3 is TGTGCCAGCAGCTTCGCAGGCCCCTACGAGCAGTACTTC. It encodes CASSFAGPYEQYF.

This clone was counted once. This sequence joins TRBV2 and TRBJ1-5; a weak D match, TRBD1 (5 bases). This CDR3 contains 17 residues. V was shortened by 6 bases and J by 2 bases, with 20 bases between the two germline ends. Germline CDR1 reads SNHLY; CDR2 reads FYNNEI. DNA of the CDR3: TGTGCCAGCAGCCTACAGTTAGGGGCGCGAGGCAATCAGCCCCAGCATTTT. Translated: CASSLQLGARGNQPQHF.

A few counts support this clone. The DNA of the CDR3 is TGCGCCAGCAGCTTGCTCCGGGACAGGGGATACGAGCAGTACTTC. Residues: CASSLLRDRGYEQYF. The genes are TRBV5-1 and TRBJ2-7; 10 nucleotides align to TRBD1. CDR3 length equals 15 residues. CDR1 and CDR2 from the germline V gene are SGHRS and YFSETQ. With 1 base clipped from V and 4 bases from J, the junction kept 5 bases outside the gene matches.

The V gene is TRBV18, the J gene TRBJ1-5, with TRBD1 matching 9 bases. Germline assignment: CDR1 KGHSH and CDR2 LQKENI. There are 15 residues in the CDR3. V gave up 4 bases and J gave up 6 bases; unmatched junction bases: 7. CDR3 coding DNA: TGTGCCAGCTCACTGGGGACAGGGACAATTCAGCCCCAGCATTTT. Translated, it gives CASSLGTGTIQPQHF.

On this clone itself: Distinct nucleotide sequences in the sample also encode this CDR3. The CDR3 nucleotides are TGTGCCAGCAGTGAAGCGGGGCAGGGGGCAATCGAGCAGTACTTC. Translating gives CASSEAGQGAIEQYF. This chain connects TRBV6-1 to TRBJ2-7; TRBD1 matches 8 bases. With 0 bases clipped from V and 6 bases from J, the junction kept 7 bases outside the gene matches. The CDR3 has 15 amino acids. CDR1 and CDR2 from the germline V gene are MNHNS and SASEGT.

In its sample, this clone was seen once. This chain links TRBV5-1 with TRBJ2-1; 8 bases are a match to TRBD2. Trimming cost V 5 bases and J 1 base; bases outside gene matches: 5. Germline V lookup: CDR1 SGHRS, CDR2 YFSETQ. The CDR3 is 15 residues long. The CDR3 sequence is CASRRSGGSYNEQFF. The CDR3 nucleotides read TGCGCCAGCAGACGGAGCGGGGGATCCTACAATGAGCAGTTCTTC.

The CDR3 is CASSPAPLLNTGELFF. For the CDR3, the DNA is TGTGCCAGCAGCCCCGCGCCTTTATTGAACACCGGGGAGCTGTTTTTT. The chain has TRBV7-3 and TRBJ2-2; D is ambiguous. The CDR3 contains 16 residues. Trimming pared 5 bases from V and 1 base from J, leaving 14 bases between. The germline V gene has CDR1 SGHTA and CDR2 FQGTGA.

V usage is TRBV6-5 and J usage is TRBJ1-1; a possible D gene is TRBD1 (6 bases). CDR1 is MNHEY, CDR2 SVGAGI, per germline. The V end was cut by 0 bases, the J end by 2 bases, with 10 bases between. The CDR3 has 15 amino acids. CDR3 region: CASSYSTQGNTEAFF. CDR3 coding DNA: TGTGCCAGCAGTTACTCGACACAGGGTAACACTGAAGCTTTCTTT.

The rearrangement links TRBV11-2 to TRBJ2-3, with TRBD2 matching 8 bases. The CDR3 spans 16 residues. The germline V gene has CDR1 SGHAT and CDR2 FQNNGV. Trimming cost V 5 bases and J 2 bases; bases outside gene matches: 9. The CDR3 loop is CASSARGGGLTDTQYF. As DNA, the CDR3 is TGTGCCAGCAGCGCGCGGGGCGGGGGGCTCACAGATACGCAGTATTTT.

The CDR3 DNA reads as TGTGCCAGCAGTGCGACAGGGGGCTATGGCTACACCTTC. Translated, it gives CASSATGGYGYTF. The gene calls are TRBV27 and TRBJ1-2; TRBD1 matches at 9 bases. Germline CDR1 MNHEY, CDR2 SMNVEV (reference sequence). J was trimmed by 4 bases and V by 5 bases; bases with no gene match: 2. This CDR3 contains 13 residues.

This clone has only a few counts. The genes are TRBV6-6 and TRBJ1-3; D not certain. The CDR3 covers 15 residues. In germline, CDR1 is MNHNY, CDR2 SVGAGI (reference sequence). V was trimmed by 5 bases and J by 0 bases, leaving 11 bases between them. The CDR3: CASSQRTSSGNTIYF. CDR3 coding DNA: TGTGCCAGCAGTCAACGAACGAGCTCTGGAAACACCATATATTTT.

The chain carries TRBV20-1 and TRBJ2-5, with D unresolved. Germline CDR1 reads DFQATT; CDR2 reads SNEGSKA (reference sequence). Between the trimmed V and J ends, which lost 5 bases and 5 bases, there was a span of 6 bases. This CDR3 comprises 10 residues. Here the CDR3 reads CSASDETQYF. The CDR3 DNA reads TGCAGTGCTTCAGATGAGACCCAGTACTTC.

Here the CDR3 reads CASSQDRVGKGLAGGNEQFF. The DNA of the CDR3 is TGTGCCAGCAGCCAAGATCGGGTTGGTAAAGGTCTAGCGGGGGGTAATGAGCAGTTCTTC. The genes are TRBV14 and TRBJ2-1; 11 nucleotides line up with TRBD2. From germline, CDR1 is SGHDN and CDR2 FVKESK. V was clipped by 0 bases and J by 7 bases; unmatched bases: 17. CDR3 length: 20 amino acids.

The CDR3 region has the DNA TGTGCCAGCAGCGGACAGACTAGCACAGATACGCAGTATTTT. Translating gives CASSGQTSTDTQYF. The chain uses TRBV2 and TRBJ2-3; a weak D match, TRBD1 (6 bases). This CDR3 has 14 residues. V lost 6 bases and J 0 bases, leaving 10 bases between the germline ends. Germline V gives CDR1 SNHLY, CDR2 FYNNEI.

The rearrangement joins TRBV2 to TRBJ1-5; TRBD1 aligns across 7 bases. The V segment lost 6 bases and the J segment 0 bases; nucleotides outside the gene matches: 5. Per the germline V gene, CDR1 is SNHLY and CDR2 is FYNNEI. This CDR3 spans 15 amino acids. The CDR3 DNA follows: TGTGCCAGCAGGGACAGGACCCTTAGCAATCAGCCCCAGCATTTT. The encoded protein is CASRDRTLSNQPQHF.

This chain connects TRBV2 to TRBJ1-4; D is unresolved. The CDR3 is 14 amino acids. Trimming pared 1 base from V and 7 bases from J, leaving 10 bases between. Germline assignment: CDR1 SNHLY and CDR2 FYNNEI. Written as DNA, the CDR3 is TGTGCCAGCAGTGAAGGGGTACCGGGTGAAAAACTGTTTTTT. Its protein product is CASSEGVPGEKLFF. The variable domain in full, with the rest retrieved from reference TRBV2 and TRBJ1-4, is EPEVTQTPSHQVTQMGQEVILRCVPISNHLYFYWYRQILGQKVEFLVSFYNNEISEKSEIFDDQFSVERPDGSNFTLKIRSTKLEDSAMYFCASSEGVPGEKLFFGSGTQLSVL.

The gene calls are TRBV30 and TRBJ2-1, with TRBD1 identical over 7 bases. CDR3 length: 16 amino acids. Unmatched junction bases numbered 7, after V lost 2 bases and J lost 0 bases. The germline gives CDR1 GTSNPN, CDR2 SVGIG (reference sequence). CDR3 sequence reads: CAWSKGTVSSYNEQFF. In DNA, the CDR3 is TGTGCCTGGAGTAAAGGGACAGTTAGCTCCTACAATGAGCAGTTCTTC.